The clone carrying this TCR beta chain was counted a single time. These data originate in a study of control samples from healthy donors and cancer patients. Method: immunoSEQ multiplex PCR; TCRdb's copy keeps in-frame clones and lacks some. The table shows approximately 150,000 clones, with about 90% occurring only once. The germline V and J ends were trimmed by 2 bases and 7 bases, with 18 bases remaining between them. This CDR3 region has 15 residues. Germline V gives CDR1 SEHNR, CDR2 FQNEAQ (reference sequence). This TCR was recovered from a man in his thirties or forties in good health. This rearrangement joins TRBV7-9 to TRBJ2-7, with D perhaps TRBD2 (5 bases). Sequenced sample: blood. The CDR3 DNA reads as TGTGCCAGCAGCTTATCGGGAATCAAGGAACAAGAGCAGTACTTC. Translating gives CASSLSGIKEQEQYF.